These 25 T cell receptor beta chains originate from one sample sequenced in a study of cytomegalovirus exposure and HLA in healthy donors. Produced via immunoSEQ multiplex PCR; TCRdb's table is partial and in-frame only. The sample yields over 200,000 clones, about 91% seen once. The specimen sequenced was PBMCs. The receptor source for this set is a woman under 30 in good health and CMV-seronegative.

The CDR3 coding sequence is TGCGCCAGCAGCCAAGACGCCACGGTCGCGGGCAATGAGCAGTTCTTC. This gives the protein CASSQDATVAGNEQFF. V gene TRBV4-1 combines with J gene TRBJ2-1, with D maybe TRBD2 (5 bases). Germline loops: CDR1 MGHRA, CDR2 YSYEKL. Trimming took 0 bases from V and 6 from J, leaving 15 bases between them. The CDR3 is 16 residues long.

The chain has TRBV7-6 and TRBJ2-7; possible D gene TRBD1, 6 bases. CDR3 size: 13 residues. V lost 5 bases, J lost 3 bases, and 11 bases lay in between. CDR1 is SGHVS, CDR2 FNYEAQ, per germline. CDR3 residues: CASSENRVYEQYF. The CDR3 coding sequence is TGTGCCAGCAGCGAGAACAGGGTCTACGAGCAGTACTTC.

This clone was seen a single time. The rearrangement links TRBV9 to TRBJ2-1; TRBD2 matches 13 bases. The CDR3 sequence is 15 residues long. Trimming at V came to 4 bases and at J to 7 bases, leaving 5 bases not matched to a gene. Per the germline V gene, CDR1 is SGDLS and CDR2 is YYNGEE. CDR3 loop: CASSPTSGRGNEQFF. The CDR3 nucleotides read TGTGCCAGCAGCCCCACTAGCGGGAGGGGAAATGAGCAGTTCTTC.

The chain combines TRBV7-6 with TRBJ2-2, with D tentatively TRBD2 (5 bases). The CDR3 consists of 14 residues. Germline CDR1 reads SGHVS; CDR2 reads FNYEAQ. V was clipped by 5 bases and J by 4 bases, with 11 bases between them. The CDR3: CASSGTSGTGELFF. Written as DNA, the CDR3 is TGTGCCAGCAGCGGCACTAGTGGCACCGGGGAGCTGTTTTTT.

This rearrangement joins TRBV2 to TRBJ1-2, with a possible D match to TRBD1 (5 bases). V was pared by 6 bases and J by 6 bases, with 11 bases between. The CDR3 runs to 12 residues. Germline values: CDR1 SNHLY, CDR2 FYNNEI. The CDR3 coding sequence is TGTGCCAGCAGAAAGGGGTGGGATGGCTACACCTTC. This codes for CASRKGWDGYTF.

This chain connects TRBV28 to TRBJ2-7; tentative D call: TRBD1 (6 bases). This CDR3 is built from 19 residues. V lost 2 bases, J lost 3 bases, and 26 bases lay in between. The germline V gene encodes CDR1 MDHEN and CDR2 SYDVKM. CDR3 loop: CASSLTDSLPDSRLYEQYF. The CDR3 DNA follows: TGTGCCAGCAGTTTAACCGACTCTCTCCCGGACAGCCGCCTCTACGAGCAGTACTTC.

V and J are TRBV7-3 and TRBJ2-2, with TRBD2 identical over 12 bases. Losses at the gene ends were 7 bases for V and 4 bases for J; bases not matched to a gene: 1. Per the germline V gene, CDR1 is SGHTA and CDR2 is FQGTGA. The CDR3 extends over 14 amino acids. The CDR3 region is CASKTSGSTGELFF. The CDR3, as DNA: TGTGCCAGCAAGACTAGCGGGAGCACCGGGGAGCTGTTTTTT.

V is TRBV4-1 and J is TRBJ2-1, with D tentatively TRBD2 (5 bases). The germline CDR1 and CDR2 sequences are MGHRA and YSYEKL. Trimming removed 1 base from V and 10 bases from J, with 17 bases in between. CDR3 length: 15 residues. The CDR3 nucleotides are TGCGCCAGCAGCCAAGTCGTAAGCTCGCCGGGGGAGCAGTTCTTC. It yields the protein CASSQVVSSPGEQFF.

Concerning this clone: Other nucleotide sequences from this sample produce the same CDR3. The chain uses TRBV9 and TRBJ2-1, with TRBD2 as a possible D gene (5 bases). V was cut by 0 bases and J by 6 bases, with 7 bases left in between. Germline assignment: CDR1 SGDLS and CDR2 YYNGEE. There are 13 residues in the CDR3. The CDR3, as DNA: TGTGCCAGCAGCGTAGATCGGGGCAATGAGCAGTTCTTC. Protein product: CASSVDRGNEQFF.

The chain carries TRBV28 and TRBJ1-2, with a possible D match to TRBD1 (5 bases). Trimming took 10 bases from V and 7 from J, leaving 13 bases between them. Germline loops: CDR1 MDHEN, CDR2 SYDVKM. CDR3 length: 11 residues. CDR3 coding DNA: TGTGCCACCGCCCGGGGGGTTGGCTACACCTTC. Encoded protein: CATARGVGYTF.

The V gene is TRBV7-9, the J gene TRBJ1-2; 7 positions agree with TRBD1. Germline-derived CDR1 and CDR2 are SEHNR and FQNEAQ (reference sequence). The CDR3 consists of 17 residues. V was clipped by 4 bases and J by 8 bases; unmatched bases: 19. CDR3 residues: CASSSTPSTTGMGGYTF. The CDR3, as DNA: TGTGCCAGCAGCTCCACACCAAGCACGACAGGGATGGGGGGCTACACCTTC.

The rearrangement uses TRBV7-2 and TRBJ1-2; unclear D gene. V was trimmed by 3 bases and J by 5 bases, leaving 16 bases between them. Germline CDR1 reads SGHTA; CDR2 reads FQGNSA. The CDR3 extends over 15 amino acids. CDR3 coding DNA: TGTGCCAGCAGCTTCGCGGGAGTTGTTTCATATGGCTACACCTTC. Amino acid sequence: CASSFAGVVSYGYTF.

The chain recombines TRBV19 with TRBJ1-5; D is possibly TRBD1 (5 bases). Deletions cut 4 bases from V and 4 bases from J, with 14 bases between. Germline V gene sequence: CDR1 LNHDA, CDR2 SQIVND (reference sequence). The CDR3 totals 15 residues. In nucleotides, the CDR3 is TGTGCCAGTAGTACGACGTCAGGGTTGAATCAGCCCCAGCATTTT. Translation: CASSTTSGLNQPQHF.

The chain uses TRBV15 and TRBJ2-1, with D perhaps matching TRBD2 (7 bases). Per germline, CDR1 LNHNV and CDR2 YYDKDF (reference sequence). With 0 bases removed from V and 7 bases from J, the gap between germline ends came to 13 bases. This CDR3 has 15 residues. The CDR3 loop reads CATSRDARGANEQFF. The CDR3 DNA follows: TGTGCCACCAGCAGAGATGCCCGGGGGGCGAATGAGCAGTTCTTC.

The chain recombines TRBV7-2 with TRBJ2-1; tentatively, D is TRBD2 (6 bases). In germline, CDR1 is SGHTA, CDR2 FQGNSA. Deletions cut 5 bases from V and 3 bases from J, with 17 bases between. CDR3 length: 16 amino acids. CDR3: CASSLSRRVFYNEQFF. The CDR3 nucleotides read TGTGCCAGCAGCCTGAGCCGGAGGGTTTTCTACAATGAGCAGTTCTTC. Full variable domain (missing parts from reference TRBV7-2 and TRBJ2-1): GAGVSQSPSNKVTEKGKDVELRCDPISGHTALYWYRQSLGQGLEFLIYFQGNSAPDKSGLPSDRFSAERTGGSVSTLTIQRTQQEDSAVYLCASSLSRRVFYNEQFFGPGTRLTVL.

This clone was observed a single time. The genes are TRBV4-1 and TRBJ2-7, with 9 bases that match TRBD2. CDR1 MGHRA and CDR2 YSYEKL come from the germline V gene. This CDR3 has 17 residues. J gave up 2 bases and V 4 bases, and 12 bases lay outside the gene matches. The CDR3 nucleotides read TGCGCCAGCAGCCCCGAAGAAGGACTAGCGACAGCCTACGAGCAGTACTTC. Translating gives CASSPEEGLATAYEQYF.

In this sample, this clone turned up a few times. CDR3 protein: CSVEDGQGPYGYTF. The CDR3 coding sequence is TGCAGCGTTGAAGACGGACAGGGGCCCTATGGCTACACCTTC. The J gene is TRBJ1-2, the V gene TRBV29-1; 9 bases are a match to TRBD1. CDR1 is SQVTM, CDR2 ANQGSEA, per germline. This CDR3 has 14 residues. V shed 0 bases and J 4 bases; nucleotides not matched to a gene: 3.

The V and J genes are TRBV27 and TRBJ2-1; the match to TRBD2 covers 13 bases. Germline CDR1 and CDR2: MNHEY and SMNVEV (reference sequence). The CDR3 runs to 16 residues. V was clipped by 2 bases and J by 6 bases; unmatched bases: 4. The CDR3, as DNA: TGTGCCAGCAGTTTAGGGTGGACTAGCGGGAGCAATGAGCAGTTCTTC. Translated: CASSLGWTSGSNEQFF.

This clone showed up just once. The chain combines TRBV29-1 with TRBJ2-7; 7 bases align to TRBD1. CDR3 length: 14 amino acids. V gave up 2 bases and J gave up 6 bases; unmatched junction bases: 10. Germline CDR1 and CDR2: SQVTM and ANQGSEA. The CDR3 loop is CSVEKLASGGEQYF. DNA for the CDR3: TGCAGCGTTGAAAAACTGGCGTCAGGGGGCGAGCAGTACTTC.

In DNA, the CDR3 is TGTGCCAGCAGCCCTCGGGGGGCAGGGGTTCGTGCGGTCACTGAAGCTTTCTTT. It translates to CASSPRGAGVRAVTEAFF. V and J are TRBV11-3 and TRBJ1-1; D possibly corresponds to TRBD1 (6 bases). The germline V gene has CDR1 SGHNT and CDR2 YENEEA. Trimming took 5 bases from V and 4 from J, leaving 26 bases between them. The CDR3 runs to 18 residues.

The chain joins TRBV6-5 to TRBJ2-1, with TRBD2 matching over 8 bases. This CDR3 region has 15 residues. Germline CDR1 MNHEY, CDR2 SVGAGI. Trimming cost V 1 base and J 7 bases; bases outside gene matches: 6. CDR3 nucleotides: TGTGCCAGCAGTTACTATGGGACTAGGCATAATGAGCAGTTCTTC. This encodes CASSYYGTRHNEQFF.

The chain employs TRBV6-6 and TRBJ2-3; D possibly corresponds to TRBD1 (5 bases). Trimming stripped 2 bases from V and 2 bases from J, with 11 bases between. Germline lookup yields CDR1 MNHNY and CDR2 SVGAGI (reference sequence). The length of the CDR3 is 15 residues. The CDR3 loop is CASSYRGSTTDTQYF. The CDR3 DNA sequence: TGTGCCAGCAGTTACAGGGGATCGACCACAGATACGCAGTATTTT.

The chain uses TRBV28 and TRBJ2-1; D is perhaps TRBD2 (6 bases). The CDR3 has 18 residues. The V end was cut by 0 bases, the J end by 1 base, with 16 bases between. Germline V gene data show CDR1 as MDHEN and CDR2 as SYDVKM. The CDR3 DNA follows: TGTGCCAGCAGTTTATGGGGGAGGACTACGGGGTCCTACAATGAGCAGTTCTTC. It translates to CASSLWGRTTGSYNEQFF.

The chain recombines TRBV28 with TRBJ1-4; no reliable D call. Germline CDR1 and CDR2: MDHEN and SYDVKM. The CDR3 is 15 residues long. V was trimmed by 2 bases and J by 4 bases, leaving 11 bases between them. CDR3 protein: CASSLIGNSNEKLFF. The DNA for the CDR3 is TGTGCCAGCAGTTTAATCGGAAACAGTAATGAAAAACTGTTTTTT.

This clone was counted once. The gene calls are TRBV13 and TRBJ2-1, with 9 bases matching TRBD2. Germline-derived CDR1 and CDR2 are PRHDT and FYEKMQ (reference sequence). The CDR3 has 15 amino acids. The trim removed 4 bases at V and 5 bases at J, leaving 6 bases unmatched. CDR3 residues: CASSSTSGSHNEQFF. CDR3 nucleotide sequence: TGTGCCAGCAGCTCAACTAGCGGGTCCCACAATGAGCAGTTCTTC.